The text below deals with one TCR beta chain. The sample is drawn from a study of blood T cell repertoires in COVID-19. Turning to the study itself: The United States, Italy and Spain provided the acute and convalescent COVID-19 samples. Sources were T cells, B-cell-depleted T cells, or PBMCs; the material itself was cDNA or gDNA.

Original handling: Nucleated cell counts were estimated from reference gene primer amplification. Profiled with immunoSEQ multiplex PCR; TCRdb holds only in-frame clones, not every one. V, J and clone size were drawn from that table, and D and trimming were deduced from the DNA. The data contain some 190,000 clones, about four fifths of them singletons. Trimming took off 3 bases at V and 2 bases at J, with 6 bases between the two ends. The CDR3 has 13 amino acids. CDR1 is MNHEY, CDR2 SMNVEV, per germline (reference sequence). Those enrolled in Seattle joined during active infection and were followed longitudinally afterward.

The sequence came from an older woman with COVID-19, enrolled during active disease. The chain employs TRBV27 and TRBJ2-3; D gene uncertain. The sequencing input was peripheral blood. Here the CDR3 reads CASSFSSTDTQYF. The CDR3 DNA is TGTGCCAGCAGTTTCTCCTCCACAGATACGCAGTATTTT.